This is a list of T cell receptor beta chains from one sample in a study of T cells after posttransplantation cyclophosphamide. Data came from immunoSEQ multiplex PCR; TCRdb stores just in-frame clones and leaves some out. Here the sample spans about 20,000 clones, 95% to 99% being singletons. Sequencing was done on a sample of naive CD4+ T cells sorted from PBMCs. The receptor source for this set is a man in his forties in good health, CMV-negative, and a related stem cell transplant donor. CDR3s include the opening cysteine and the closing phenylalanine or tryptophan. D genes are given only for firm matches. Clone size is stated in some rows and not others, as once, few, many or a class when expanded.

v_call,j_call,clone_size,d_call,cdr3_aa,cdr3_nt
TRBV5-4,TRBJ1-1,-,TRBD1,CASSQDRVGTEAFF,TGTGCCAGCAGCCAGGACAGGGTGGGTACTGAAGCTTTCTTT
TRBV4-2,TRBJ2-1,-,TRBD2,CASSQREDTYNEQFF,TGTGCCAGCAGCCAACGGGAGGATACCTACAATGAGCAGTTCTTC
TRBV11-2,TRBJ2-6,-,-,CASSLDTQGYAGANVLTF,TGTGCCAGCAGCTTAGATACACAGGGTTACGCTGGGGCCAACGTCCTGACTTTC
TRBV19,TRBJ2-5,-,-,CASSAGGQETQYF,TGTGCCAGTAGTGCCGGAGGACAAGAGACCCAGTACTTC
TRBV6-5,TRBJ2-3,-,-,CASKAVHSTDTQYF,TGTGCCAGCAAAGCGGTTCATAGCACAGATACGCAGTATTTT
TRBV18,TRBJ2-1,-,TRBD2,CASSRTSGRADEQFF,TGTGCCAGCTCGAGGACTAGCGGGAGGGCCGATGAGCAGTTCTTC
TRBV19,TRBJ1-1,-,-,CASSMRRSLNTEAFF,TGTGCCAGTAGTATGAGAAGATCCTTGAACACTGAAGCTTTCTTT
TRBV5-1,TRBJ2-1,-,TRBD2,CASSPGTSGSIGYNEQFF,TGCGCCAGCAGCCCCGGGACTAGCGGGAGTATCGGCTACAATGAGCAGTTCTTC
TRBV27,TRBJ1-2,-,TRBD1,CASSSLQGGDYGYTF,TGTGCCAGCAGTTCGCTACAGGGGGGAGACTATGGCTACACCTTC
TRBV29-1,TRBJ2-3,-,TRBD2,CSVEASSGITDTQYF,TGCAGCGTTGAAGCGTCTAGCGGGATAACAGATACGCAGTATTTT
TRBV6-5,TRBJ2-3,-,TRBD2,CASSYSLAGGPGTQYF,TGTGCCAGCAGTTACTCCTTAGCGGGAGGGCCGGGTACGCAGTATTTT
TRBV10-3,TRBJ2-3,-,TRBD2,CAISPASGSKDTQYF,TGTGCCATCAGCCCGGCTAGCGGGAGTAAAGATACGCAGTATTTT
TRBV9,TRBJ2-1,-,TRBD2,CASSVGTSGQYEQFF,TGTGCCAGCAGCGTTGGGACTAGCGGGCAATATGAGCAGTTCTTC
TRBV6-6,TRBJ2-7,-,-,CASSRSQGTYEQYF,TGTGCCAGCAGTCGATCACAGGGTACCTACGAGCAGTACTTC
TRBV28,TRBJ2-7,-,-,CASSFRDTSYEQYF,TGTGCCAGCAGTTTCCGGGACACCTCCTACGAGCAGTACTTC
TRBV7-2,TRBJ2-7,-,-,CASSPWGEGAYEQYF,TGTGCCAGCAGCCCATGGGGGGAAGGGGCCTACGAGCAGTACTTC
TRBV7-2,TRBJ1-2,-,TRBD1,CASSLGGGASLNYGYTF,TGTGCCAGCAGCTTAGGAGGGGGCGCGAGCCTTAACTATGGCTACACCTTC
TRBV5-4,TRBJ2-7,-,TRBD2,CASSMGLAVGYEQYF,TGTGCCAGCAGCATGGGACTAGCGGTGGGGTACGAGCAGTACTTC
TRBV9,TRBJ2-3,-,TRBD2,CASSPRGAGEADTQYF,TGTGCCAGCAGCCCCAGGGGAGCGGGAGAGGCAGATACGCAGTATTTT
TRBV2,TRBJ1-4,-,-,CASSEAHQDSNEKLFF,TGTGCCAGCAGTGAAGCGCATCAGGATAGTAATGAAAAACTGTTTTTT
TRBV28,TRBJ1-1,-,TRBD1,CASSRPGQKNTEAFF,TGTGCCAGCTCCAGACCGGGACAGAAGAACACTGAAGCTTTCTTT
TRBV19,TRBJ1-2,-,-,CASSMRGSNYGYTF,TGTGCCAGTAGTATGCGGGGATCCAACTATGGCTACACCTTC
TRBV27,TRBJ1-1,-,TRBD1,CASSSWTGTMNTEAFF,TGTGCCAGCAGTTCCTGGACAGGGACCATGAACACTGAAGCTTTCTTT
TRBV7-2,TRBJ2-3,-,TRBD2,CASSSGLAGLADTQYF,TGTGCCAGCAGCTCGGGACTAGCGGGACTGGCAGATACGCAGTATTTT
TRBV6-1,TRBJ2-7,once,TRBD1,CASSDSGQGLSYEQYF,TGTGCCAGCAGTGATTCGGGACAGGGGCTCTCCTACGAGCAGTACTTC
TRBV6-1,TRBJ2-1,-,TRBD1,CASSPRQGEYNEQFF,TGTGCCAGCAGTCCCCGACAGGGGGAATACAATGAGCAGTTCTTC
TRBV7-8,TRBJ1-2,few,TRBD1,CASSMDREYGYTF,TGTGCCAGCAGCATGGACAGGGAATATGGCTACACCTTC
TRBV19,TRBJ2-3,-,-,CASSTYSGSFPDTQYF,TGTGCCAGTAGTACCTATTCCGGGTCGTTCCCAGATACGCAGTATTTT
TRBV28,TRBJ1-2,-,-,CASSFLTGNNYGYTF,TGTGCCAGCAGTTTCCTGACAGGCAATAACTATGGCTACACCTTC
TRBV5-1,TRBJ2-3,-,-,CASSLGPETGSTDTQYF,TGCGCCAGCAGCTTGGGGCCAGAGACCGGGAGCACAGATACGCAGTATTTT
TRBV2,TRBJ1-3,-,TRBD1,CASSEDRGISGNTIYF,TGTGCCAGCAGTGAAGACAGGGGAATCTCTGGAAACACCATATATTTT
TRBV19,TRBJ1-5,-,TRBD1,CASSMDRGDQPQHF,TGTGCCAGTTCTATGGACAGGGGGGATCAGCCCCAGCATTTT
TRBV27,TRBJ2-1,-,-,CASSTPTGGSYNEQFF,TGTGCCAGCAGCACGCCGACAGGTGGCTCCTACAATGAGCAGTTCTTC